Below, 17 T cell receptor beta chains from the same sample are listed, as sequenced in a study of early stage breast cancer tumors. Profiling relied on immunoSEQ multiplex PCR, and the TCRdb table lists in-frame clones only, not all of them. The sample has some 36,000 clones, approximately 69% seen once. The sample taken for sequencing was blood. The receptors here all came from a person between 55 and 69 years old with breast cancer.

This sequence joins TRBV11-2 and TRBJ2-3; TRBD2 agrees at 7 bases. With V trimmed by 5 bases and J by 6 bases, 14 bases remained unmatched. The CDR3 is 16 residues long. Germline V lookup: CDR1 SGHAT, CDR2 FQNNGV. The CDR3 DNA reads TGTGCCAGCAGCCCCAAGGGTGCGGGAGCCGGGGATACGCAGTATTTT. This codes for CASSPKGAGAGDTQYF.

This sequence joins TRBV7-2 and TRBJ2-3; D unclear. Trimming took 3 bases from V and 0 from J, leaving 7 bases between them. CDR1 is SGHTA and CDR2 is FQGNSA in the germline V gene. This CDR3 is 14 amino acids long. CDR3 DNA: TGTGCCAGCAGCTTTCGGTGGAGCACAGATACGCAGTATTTT. This translates into CASSFRWSTDTQYF.

The gene calls are TRBV28 and TRBJ1-4; D gene ambiguous. Trimming shortened V by 5 bases and J by 0 bases, and 7 bases separated the two germline ends. This CDR3 is built from 14 residues. Germline-derived CDR1 and CDR2 are MDHEN and SYDVKM. The CDR3 sequence: CASSPSSTNEKLFF. The CDR3 coding sequence is TGTGCCAGCAGTCCCAGTTCAACTAATGAAAAACTGTTTTTT.

This chain links TRBV19 with TRBJ1-4; D might be TRBD1 (6 bases). V lost 8 bases, J lost 8 bases, and 15 bases lay in between. There are 13 residues in the CDR3. CDR1 and CDR2 from the germline V gene are LNHDA and SQIVND (reference sequence). This CDR3 is CASRQAPGEKLFF. The DNA for the CDR3 is TGTGCCAGTCGACAGGCTCCGGGGGAAAAACTGTTTTTT.

The V call is TRBV15, the J call TRBJ2-5; TRBD2 matches 16 bases. Losses at the gene ends were 0 bases for V and 5 bases for J; bases not matched to a gene: 12. The CDR3 loop spans 20 amino acids. Germline values: CDR1 LNHNV, CDR2 YYDKDF (reference sequence). The CDR3 DNA is TGTGCCACCAGCAGAGATCGTCCCGGGACTAGCGGGAGGGCCGGGGAGACCCAGTACTTC. As protein: CATSRDRPGTSGRAGETQYF. The full variable domain, in which reference TRBV15 and TRBJ2-5 provide the parts outside the CDR3, is DAMVIQNPRYQVTQFGKPVTLSCSQTLNHNVMYWYQQKSSQAPKLLFHYYDKDFNNEADTPDNFQSRRPNTSFCFLDIRSPGLGDTAMYLCATSRDRPGTSGRAGETQYFGPGTRLLVL.

This clone was picked up a small number of times. V is TRBV11-3 and J is TRBJ1-5, with no clear D. Germline V gene sequence: CDR1 SGHNT, CDR2 YENEEA. V lost 0 bases and J lost 3, with 9 bases in between. The CDR3 totals 15 residues. The CDR3 protein is CASSLDFYANQPQHF. CDR3 nucleotides: TGTGCCAGCAGCTTAGACTTCTACGCCAATCAGCCCCAGCATTTT.

The genes are TRBV6-1 and TRBJ1-5, with D hard to call. V lost 3 bases, J lost 0 bases, and 15 bases lay in between. The CDR3 runs to 17 residues. Germline CDR1 reads MNHNS; CDR2 reads SASEGT. DNA of the CDR3: TGTGCCAGCAGTGAGCGGCAGAGCCTGCATAGCAATCAGCCCCAGCATTTT. Protein sequence: CASSERQSLHSNQPQHF.

The chain is built from TRBV11-2 and TRBJ2-7, with TRBD2 matching 9 bases. Trimming took 0 bases from V and 6 from J; bases not matched to a gene: 9. CDR1 is SGHAT, CDR2 FQNNGV, per germline. This CDR3 region has 16 residues. This CDR3 is CASSLDRGGGALEQYF. In nucleotides, the CDR3 is TGTGCCAGCAGCTTAGATCGGGGCGGGGGGGCGCTCGAGCAGTACTTC. Complete variable domain (other parts from reference TRBV11-2 and TRBJ2-7): EAGVAQSPRYKIIEKRQSVAFWCNPISGHATLYWYQQILGQGPKLLIQFQNNGVVDDSQLPKDRFSAERLKGVDSTLKIQPAKLEDSAVYLCASSLDRGGGALEQYFGPGTRLTVT.

The rearrangement uses TRBV18 and TRBJ2-1; 9 nucleotides align to TRBD1. V gave up 2 bases and J gave up 7 bases; unmatched junction bases: 6. This CDR3 contains 15 residues. In germline, CDR1 is KGHSH, CDR2 LQKENI. As DNA, the CDR3 is TGTGCCAGCTCACCATATCAAGGACAGGGGAATGAGCAGTTCTTC. Amino acids: CASSPYQGQGNEQFF. Using reference TRBV18 and TRBJ2-1 for the parts outside the CDR3, the full variable domain is NAGVMQNPRHLVRRRGQEARLRCSPMKGHSHVYWYRQLPEEGLKFMVYLQKENIIDESGMPKERFSAEFPKEGPSILRIQQVVRGDSAAYFCASSPYQGQGNEQFFGPGTRLTVL.

This chain links TRBV18 with TRBJ2-5, with 8 bases matching TRBD1. The CDR3 contains 14 residues. With 2 bases clipped from V and 4 bases from J, the junction kept 3 bases outside the gene matches. CDR1 KGHSH and CDR2 LQKENI come from the germline V gene. The CDR3 region is CASSPNTGGETQYF. DNA for the CDR3: TGTGCCAGCTCACCAAATACAGGGGGAGAGACCCAGTACTTC.

The chain uses TRBV5-1 and TRBJ2-3, with TRBD1 matching 8 bases. Germline V gene data show CDR1 as SGHRS and CDR2 as YFSETQ. V shed 4 bases, J shed 1 base, and the junction held 5 bases outside the gene matches. The CDR3 is made up of 15 amino acids. This CDR3 is CASSLSQGGTDTQYF. The DNA for the CDR3 is TGCGCCAGCAGCCTGTCACAGGGGGGCACAGATACGCAGTATTTT.

V is TRBV5-1 and J is TRBJ1-1; D is ambiguous. Germline values: CDR1 SGHRS, CDR2 YFSETQ. The CDR3 contains 14 residues. V shed 0 bases and J shed 0 bases, with 6 bases lying between them. The CDR3 here is CASSLASVNTEAFF. CDR3 sequence (DNA): TGCGCCAGCAGCTTGGCCTCTGTGAACACTGAAGCTTTCTTT.

This sequence joins TRBV15 and TRBJ1-2; TRBD1 matches at 8 bases. After removal of 5 bases from V and 4 bases from J, the junction contained 6 bases not matched to a gene. The germline CDR1 and CDR2 sequences are LNHNV and YYDKDF (reference sequence). The CDR3 length is 14 residues. CDR3 sequence (DNA): TGTGCCACCAGCCCACGGACAGGGTTCTATGGCTACACCTTC. This codes for CATSPRTGFYGYTF.

The chain joins TRBV18 to TRBJ1-2; no definite D call. V shed 3 bases and J shed 2 bases, with 13 bases lying between them. Germline CDR1 reads KGHSH; CDR2 reads LQKENI. The CDR3 runs to 15 residues. CDR3 amino acids: CASSPGNGANYGYTF. CDR3 DNA: TGTGCCAGCTCACCGGGGAACGGAGCGAACTATGGCTACACCTTC.

The sample holds one count of this clone. The chain links TRBV7-3 to TRBJ1-2, with no clear D. The CDR3 consists of 15 residues. The germline V gene encodes CDR1 SGHTA and CDR2 FQGTGA. Between the trimmed V and J ends, which lost 4 bases and 1 base, there was a span of 13 bases. The CDR3 coding sequence is TGTGCCAGCAGCTCAGACGGGAACTTTAACTATGGCTACACCTTC. Its protein is CASSSDGNFNYGYTF. The whole variable domain, filled in from reference TRBV7-3 and TRBJ1-2, reads GAGVSQTPSNKVTEKGKYVELRCDPISGHTALYWYRQSLGQGPEFLIYFQGTGAADDSGLPNDRFFAVRPEGSVSTLKIQRTERGDSAVYLCASSSDGNFNYGYTFGSGTRLTVV.

The chain joins TRBV18 to TRBJ2-4; D is ambiguous. CDR1 and CDR2 (germline): KGHSH, LQKENI. The CDR3 covers 14 residues. Trimming shortened V by 6 bases and J by 1 base, and 10 bases separated the two germline ends. CDR3 sequence (DNA): TGTGCCAGCTCCCCCTCGACGGCCAAAAACATTCAGTACTTC. This translates into CASSPSTAKNIQYF.

V gene TRBV4-1 combines with J gene TRBJ1-2; 7 bases align to TRBD1. With V trimmed by 3 bases and J by 4 bases, 8 bases remained unmatched. From germline, CDR1 is MGHRA and CDR2 YSYEKL. The CDR3 totals 15 residues. The CDR3 DNA is TGCGCCAGCAGCCAGGCTACAGGGGTAGGCTATGGCTACACCTTC. Its protein is CASSQATGVGYGYTF.